The 22 T cell receptor beta chains listed next were all sequenced from one sample in a study of cytotoxic CD8 clonotypes in ibrutinib-treated CLL (dated by TCRdb to the early 2020s). Library preparation was by the immunoSEQ multiplex PCR assay. TCRdb took over this immuneACCESS table, retaining in-frame rearrangements with V and J assigned. Such tables are incomplete; in checked studies, under half of the missing clones stem from an unresolved V gene, and the remainder is unexplained. This sample lists some 130,000 clones; about 85% were detected once. The ten most abundant clones make up around 3% of the sample. The time point label on this specimen signifies: approximately 25 months on ibrutinib. Material: PBMCs, obtained after 24 months of ibrutinib treatment. These receptors were obtained from a human donor with chronic lymphocytic leukemia.

This clone has a handful of counts. The V and J genes are TRBV10-1 and TRBJ1-5; TRBD1 aligns across 7 bases. The CDR3 consists of 17 residues. Germline V lookup: CDR1 WNHNN, CDR2 SYGVQD (reference sequence). Trimming cost V 3 bases and J 7 bases; bases outside gene matches: 15. The CDR3 sequence: CASSDRQGGVGRQPQHF. The CDR3 DNA reads as TGCGCCAGCAGTGACCGACAGGGTGGGGTAGGGCGCCAGCCCCAGCATTTT.

The table lists this clone with a few counts. This chain links TRBV30 with TRBJ2-1; D remains ambiguous. Looked up from germline, CDR1 is GTSNPN and CDR2 is SVGIG (reference sequence). The CDR3 runs to 13 residues. Trimming took off 0 bases at V and 0 bases at J, with 3 bases between the two ends. The DNA for the CDR3 is TGTGCCTGGAGTGTTGGCTCCTACAATGAGCAGTTCTTC. It is translated as CAWSVGSYNEQFF.

The gene calls are TRBV7-3 and TRBJ1-1; D uncertain. This CDR3 region has 13 residues. The germline V and J ends were trimmed by 2 bases and 1 base, with 5 bases remaining between them. Germline V CDR1 and CDR2: SGHTA, FQGTGA. The CDR3 sequence is CASSLYENTEAFF. DNA for the CDR3: TGTGCCAGCAGCTTATATGAGAACACTGAAGCTTTCTTT.

The chain employs TRBV10-3 and TRBJ1-5; D remains ambiguous. The germline V gene has CDR1 ENHRY and CDR2 SYGVKD. With 3 bases removed from V and 0 bases from J, the gap between germline ends came to 12 bases. The CDR3 totals 16 residues. The CDR3 DNA reads as TGTGCCATCAGTGATGCGCAGGACCATAGCAATCAGCCCCAGCATTTT. It codes for CAISDAQDHSNQPQHF.

The CDR3 DNA follows: TGCGCCAGCAGCTTGGACAGAATTAATAACTATGGCTACACCTTC. Residues: CASSLDRINNYGYTF. V and J are TRBV5-1 and TRBJ1-2; D uncertain. This CDR3 spans 15 amino acids. Germline CDR1 reads SGHRS; CDR2 reads YFSETQ. Trimming shortened V by 0 bases and J by 1 base, and 10 bases separated the two germline ends.

This sequence joins TRBV18 and TRBJ1-3, with TRBD1 matching over 9 bases. The V gene's germline CDR1 is KGHSH and CDR2 LQKENI. Trimming at V came to 3 bases and at J to 3 bases, leaving 3 bases not matched to a gene. The CDR3 covers 15 residues. The DNA of the CDR3 is TGTGCCAGCTCACCTAACAGGGGGCTTGGAAACACCATATATTTT. Protein product: CASSPNRGLGNTIYF.

The rearrangement uses TRBV9 and TRBJ2-7; 7 positions agree with TRBD2. Germline loops: CDR1 SGDLS, CDR2 YYNGEE. The CDR3 spans 15 residues. The junction had 7 bases not matched to a gene; V was cut back by 2 bases and J by 2 bases. DNA for the CDR3: TGTGCCAGCAGCGTGAGCGGGGCCACGGCCTACGAGCAGTACTTC. This sequence encodes CASSVSGATAYEQYF.

This chain joins TRBV2 and TRBJ2-7; 8 bases are a match to TRBD1. The CDR3 is made up of 13 amino acids. V lost 8 bases and J lost 2; bases outside the gene matches: 5. Germline CDR1 SNHLY, CDR2 FYNNEI. Here the CDR3 DNA reads TGTGCCAGCGGGCGACAGGGGCCCTACGAGCAGTACTTC. This encodes CASGRQGPYEQYF.

The chain couples TRBV6-6 to TRBJ1-3; D is uncertain. The germline gives CDR1 MNHNY, CDR2 SVGAGI (reference sequence). The CDR3 contains 13 residues. Trimming pared 8 bases from V and 3 bases from J, leaving 11 bases between. Here the CDR3 reads CASGRGIGNTIYF. CDR3 nucleotide sequence: TGTGCCAGCGGCCGAGGTATTGGAAACACCATATATTTT.

This chain connects TRBV2 to TRBJ2-3; no reliable D call. There are 15 residues in the CDR3. Trimming pared 5 bases from V and 1 base from J, leaving 13 bases between. Germline V gene lookup returns CDR1 SNHLY and CDR2 FYNNEI. The CDR3 DNA follows: TGTGCCAGCAGTAAGACACACAGCGGCACAGATACGCAGTATTTT. It codes for CASSKTHSGTDTQYF.

V and J are TRBV10-3 and TRBJ2-7, with D perhaps matching TRBD1 (7 bases). CDR1 ENHRY and CDR2 SYGVKD come from the germline V gene. The CDR3 is made up of 16 amino acids. Trimming removed 4 bases at V and 5 bases at J, with 21 bases between. The CDR3 loop reads CAISVRGALGGNEQYF. The CDR3 DNA sequence: TGTGCCATCAGTGTGCGGGGAGCCCTAGGGGGCAACGAGCAGTACTTC.

The rearrangement uses TRBV6-6 and TRBJ2-5; a weak D match, TRBD1 (5 bases). Looked up from germline, CDR1 is MNHNY and CDR2 is SVGAGI (reference sequence). CDR3 size: 15 residues. Trimming cost V 5 bases and J 0 bases, with 13 bases left between them. The CDR3 spells CASSPPGINQETQYF. As DNA, the CDR3 is TGTGCCAGCAGTCCACCAGGGATAAACCAAGAGACCCAGTACTTC.

V and J are TRBV10-3 and TRBJ2-7; D is possibly TRBD1 (6 bases). The CDR3 extends over 15 amino acids. Germline assignment: CDR1 ENHRY and CDR2 SYGVKD. V lost 8 bases, J lost 5 bases, and 22 bases lay in between. The CDR3 nucleotides read TGTGCCATCCGTCAGGGGAGCCAAATGCATAACGAGCAGTACTTC. Protein: CAIRQGSQMHNEQYF.

The V and J genes are TRBV13 and TRBJ1-2; possibly TRBD1 for D (5 bases). The CDR3 runs to 13 residues. CDR1 and CDR2 (germline): PRHDT, FYEKMQ (reference sequence). The germline V and J ends were trimmed by 5 bases and 3 bases, with 10 bases remaining between them. The CDR3 sequence is CASSPGGYYGYTF. The CDR3 nucleotides are TGTGCCAGCAGCCCCGGGGGATACTATGGCTACACCTTC.

The genes are TRBV18 and TRBJ2-3; no clear D. The CDR3 extends over 13 amino acids. From germline, CDR1 is KGHSH and CDR2 LQKENI. V lost 0 bases, J lost 4 bases, and 5 bases lay in between. CDR3 residues: CASSPPGPDTQYF. CDR3 bases: TGTGCCAGCTCACCACCAGGGCCAGATACGCAGTATTTT. Combining the CDR3 with reference TRBV18 and TRBJ2-3 gives the whole variable domain NAGVMQNPRHLVRRRGQEARLRCSPMKGHSHVYWYRQLPEEGLKFMVYLQKENIIDESGMPKERFSAEFPKEGPSILRIQQVVRGDSAAYFCASSPPGPDTQYFGPGTRLTVL.

The chain is built from TRBV19 and TRBJ1-5, with no clear D. The germline V gene has CDR1 LNHDA and CDR2 SQIVND (reference sequence). Trimming left V 4 bases short and J 4 bases short, with 8 bases between. This CDR3 is built from 13 residues. The CDR3 here is CASSSQTNQPQHF. CDR3 nucleotides: TGTGCCAGTAGTAGCCAAACTAATCAGCCCCAGCATTTT. The whole variable domain, filled in from reference TRBV19 and TRBJ1-5, reads DGGITQSPKYLFRKEGQNVTLSCEQNLNHDAMYWYRQDPGQGLRLIYYSQIVNDFQKGDIAEGYSVSREKKESFPLTVTSAQKNPTAFYLCASSSQTNQPQHFGDGTRLSIL.

The chain combines TRBV9 with TRBJ1-1; TRBD1 might be the D (5 bases). From germline, CDR1 is SGDLS and CDR2 YYNGEE. The CDR3 contains 13 residues. V was shortened by 4 bases and J by 7 bases, with 14 bases between the two germline ends. The CDR3 loop is CASSPGGLGEAFF. CDR3 DNA: TGTGCCAGCAGCCCCGGGGGGTTGGGTGAAGCTTTCTTT.

This chain uses TRBV14 with TRBJ2-4; 7 nucleotides line up with TRBD1. CDR3 length: 16 amino acids. The germline gives CDR1 SGHDN, CDR2 FVKESK. Germline trimming cut 2 bases from V and 2 bases from J; bases unmatched to any gene: 6. The CDR3 DNA follows: TGTGCCAGCAGCCAAATAACAGGGGCTTCCAAAAACATTCAGTACTTC. It specifies CASSQITGASKNIQYF.

This clone appeared once. The V and J genes are TRBV11-2 and TRBJ2-5; no clear D gene. Trimming removed 2 bases at V and 4 bases at J, with 11 bases between. CDR1 is SGHAT, CDR2 FQNNGV, per germline. The CDR3 length is 14 residues. In DNA, the CDR3 is TGTGCCAGCAGCTTACGGCGTAGAAGAGAGACCCAGTACTTC. As protein: CASSLRRRRETQYF.

Only one count was recorded for this clone. The V gene is TRBV10-1, the J gene TRBJ2-1; D is possibly TRBD1 or TRBD2 (5 bases each). V lost 6 bases and J lost 5, with 17 bases in between. There are 15 residues in the CDR3. Germline values: CDR1 WNHNN, CDR2 SYGVQD (reference sequence). CDR3: CASSVSGTLNNEQFF. CDR3 bases: TGCGCCAGCAGCGTGTCCGGGACCCTGAACAATGAGCAGTTCTTC.

A few counts support this clone. The chain recombines TRBV5-5 with TRBJ2-7; weak D call: TRBD1 (6 bases). Germline V gene lookup returns CDR1 SGHKS and CDR2 YYEKEE (reference sequence). V gave up 0 bases and J gave up 3 bases, with 13 bases separating them. The CDR3 loop spans 15 amino acids. CDR3 nucleotides: TGTGCCAGCAGCTTGGAGTGGGACAAATACTACGAGCAGTACTTC. It specifies CASSLEWDKYYEQYF.

The chain couples TRBV27 to TRBJ1-4, with D perhaps matching TRBD1 (5 bases). This CDR3 contains 12 residues. Per germline, CDR1 MNHEY and CDR2 SMNVEV (reference sequence). CDR3 DNA: TGTGCTTCACGGGGGGGTCGGGAAAAACTGTTTTTT. Amino acids: CASRGGREKLFF.